This TCR beta chain came from a study of Ad26.COV2.S vaccination and SARS-CoV-2 variants. Indicated treatment: some 20 received Ad26.COV2.S at low or high dose, single or two shots; 5 received placebo; per-sample allocation not given. The study sampled participants on day 63 after the first vaccine or placebo injection. Based in Boston, the donor was an adult of 18-55 years. In the vaccine, an Ad26 vector expressed the SARS-CoV-2 spike of the Wuhan strain. The CDR3 extends over 13 amino acids. Germline V CDR1 and CDR2: SEHNR, FQNEAQ (reference sequence). V lost 1 base, J lost 7 bases, and 10 bases lay in between. Here immunoSEQ multiplex PCR was the method, and the copy in TCRdb shows in-frame clones only, minus some. This repertoire shows roughly 700,000 clones, more than 70% found once; its top ten account for approximately 1.5%.

The rearrangement uses TRBV7-9 and TRBJ1-2; D is uncertain. The source of this sequence is a person between 18 and 65 years old who received the Ad26.COV2.S COVID-19 vaccine or a placebo. Specimen: peripheral blood, collected in a trial of Ad26.COV2.S vaccine versus placebo. The CDR3 DNA sequence: TGTGCCAGCAGCTTAGAGTCAGTGCCTGGCTACACCTTC. This gives the protein CASSLESVPGYTF. Looking up the rest from reference TRBV7-9 and TRBJ1-2 gives the full variable domain: DTGVSQNPRHKITKRGQNVTFRCDPISEHNRLYWYRQTLGQGPEFLTYFQNEAQLEKSRLLSDRFSAERPKGSFSTLEIQRTEQGDSAMYLCASSLESVPGYTFGSGTRLTVV.